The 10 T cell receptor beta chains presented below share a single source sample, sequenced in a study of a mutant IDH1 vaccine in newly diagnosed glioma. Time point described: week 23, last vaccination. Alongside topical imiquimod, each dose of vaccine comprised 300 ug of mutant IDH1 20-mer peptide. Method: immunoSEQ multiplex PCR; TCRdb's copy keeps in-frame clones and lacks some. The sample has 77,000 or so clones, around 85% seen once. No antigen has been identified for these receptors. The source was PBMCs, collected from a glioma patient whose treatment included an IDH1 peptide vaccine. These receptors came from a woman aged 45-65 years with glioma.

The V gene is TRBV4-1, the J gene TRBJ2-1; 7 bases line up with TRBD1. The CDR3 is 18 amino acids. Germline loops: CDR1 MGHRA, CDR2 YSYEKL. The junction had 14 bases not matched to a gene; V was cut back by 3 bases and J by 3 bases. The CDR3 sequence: CASSHTTRQGQGYNEQFF. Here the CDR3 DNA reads TGCGCCAGCAGCCACACTACCCGACAGGGTCAGGGCTACAATGAGCAGTTCTTC.

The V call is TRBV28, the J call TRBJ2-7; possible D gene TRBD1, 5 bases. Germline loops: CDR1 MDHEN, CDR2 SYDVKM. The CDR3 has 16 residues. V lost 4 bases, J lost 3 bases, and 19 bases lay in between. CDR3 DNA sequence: TGTGCCAGCAGTTATATCAGGGTTAAAAGGGGCTACGAGCAGTACTTC. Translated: CASSYIRVKRGYEQYF.

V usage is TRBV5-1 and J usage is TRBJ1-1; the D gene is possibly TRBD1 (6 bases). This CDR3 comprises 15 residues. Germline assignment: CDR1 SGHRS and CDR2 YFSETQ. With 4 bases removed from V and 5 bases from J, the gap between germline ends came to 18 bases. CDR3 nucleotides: TGCGCCAGCAGCCAGAAACAGGGAATGGTTACTGAAGCTTTCTTT. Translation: CASSQKQGMVTEAFF.

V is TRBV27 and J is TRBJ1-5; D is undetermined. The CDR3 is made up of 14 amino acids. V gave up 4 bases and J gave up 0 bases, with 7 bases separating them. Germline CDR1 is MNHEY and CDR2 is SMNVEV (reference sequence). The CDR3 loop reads CASSSMSSNQPQHF. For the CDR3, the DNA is TGTGCCAGCAGTTCGATGTCTAGCAATCAGCCCCAGCATTTT.

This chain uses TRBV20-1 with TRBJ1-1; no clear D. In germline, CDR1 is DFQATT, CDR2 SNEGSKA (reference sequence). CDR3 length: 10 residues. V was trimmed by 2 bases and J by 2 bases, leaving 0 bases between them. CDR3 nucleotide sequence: TGCAGTGCTAGAAACACTGAAGCTTTCTTT. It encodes CSARNTEAFF.

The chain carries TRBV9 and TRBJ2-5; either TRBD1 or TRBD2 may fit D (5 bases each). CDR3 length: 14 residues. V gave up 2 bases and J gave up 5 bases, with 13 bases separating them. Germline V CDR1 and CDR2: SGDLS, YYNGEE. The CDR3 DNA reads TGTGCCAGCAGCGTTCTTGGGGGTGGGGAGACCCAGTACTTC. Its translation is CASSVLGGGETQYF.

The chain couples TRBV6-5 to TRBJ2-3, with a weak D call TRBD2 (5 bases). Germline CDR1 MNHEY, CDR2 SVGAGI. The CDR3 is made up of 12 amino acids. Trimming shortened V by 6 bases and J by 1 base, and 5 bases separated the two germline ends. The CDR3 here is CASRGGTDTQYF. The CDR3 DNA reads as TGTGCCAGCAGGGGAGGCACAGATACGCAGTATTTT.

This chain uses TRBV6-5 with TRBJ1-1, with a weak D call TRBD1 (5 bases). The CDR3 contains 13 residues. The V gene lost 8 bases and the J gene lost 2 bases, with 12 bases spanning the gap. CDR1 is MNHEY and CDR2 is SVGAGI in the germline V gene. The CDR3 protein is CASGLGQNTEAFF. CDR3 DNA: TGTGCCAGCGGACTCGGACAAAACACTGAAGCTTTCTTT.

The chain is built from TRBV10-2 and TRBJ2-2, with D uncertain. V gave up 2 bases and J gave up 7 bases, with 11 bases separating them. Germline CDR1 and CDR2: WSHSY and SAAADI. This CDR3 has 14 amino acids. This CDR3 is CASSEGDRVGELFF. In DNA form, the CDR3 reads TGCGCCAGCAGTGAGGGGGATCGGGTCGGGGAGCTGTTTTTT.

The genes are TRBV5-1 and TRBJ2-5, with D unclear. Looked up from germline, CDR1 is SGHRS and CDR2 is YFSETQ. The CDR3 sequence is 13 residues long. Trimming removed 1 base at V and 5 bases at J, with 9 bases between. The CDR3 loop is CASSLLGSETQYF. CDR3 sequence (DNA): TGCGCCAGCAGCTTGCTGGGTAGTGAGACCCAGTACTTC. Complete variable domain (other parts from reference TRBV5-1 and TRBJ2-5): KAGVTQTPRYLIKTRGQQVTLSCSPISGHRSVSWYQQTPGQGLQFLFEYFSETQRNKGNFPGRFSGRQFSNSRSEMNVSTLELGDSALYLCASSLLGSETQYFGPGTRLLVL.